The source of this T cell receptor beta chain is a study of blood T cell repertoires in COVID-19 (dated by TCRdb to 2020 to 2021). As for the study more broadly: Collaborator samples came from the United States, Italy and Spain and covered acute and convalescent phases of COVID-19. The material from the prospective study consisted of cDNA or gDNA derived from T cells, B-cell-depleted T cells, or PBMCs. The repertoires were made available in a free public database intended to serve as a resource for research on the immune response to SARS-CoV-2. The samples were drawn from two sources: the first 160 participants of the ongoing ImmuneRACE study, and 1,200 or so subjects contributed by 6 global collaborators. The dataset comprised deeply sampled blood TCRbeta repertoires from subjects exposed to, actively infected with, or recovered from COVID-19. Where HLA class I and class II types were available, the types were taken from metadata supplied by the sample provider, not from assay-based typing. The sample metadata nearly always contained a de-identified subject ID, COVID-19 status, age in years and sex. The study at large found these results: The amount of clinical and demographic metadata varied by source and participant and was provided uncurated.

The immunoSEQ Assay, a bias-controlled multiplex PCR, was used to amplify TCRbeta CDR3 regions from genomic DNA. As for the authors' bioinformatics: The number of nucleated cells in each sample was estimated from the amplification of reference gene primers within the assay. To quantify the absolute abundance of each unique TCRbeta CDR3 rearrangement, sequence reads were collapsed and filtered. For each sample, productive Simpson clonality was calculated as the square root of Simpson's diversity index over productive rearrangements. TCRdb obtained this table from immuneACCESS and retained in-frame rearrangements with V and J assigned. These tables miss some clones; where compared with another copy, unresolved V genes account for less than half of the shortfall, and the remainder is unexplained. V and J calls and clone size follow that table, whereas D and trimming were derived from the DNA. This sample gives under 250,000 clones in total; around four fifths of them show up just once. The top ten clonotypes cover 4.7% of the sample.

Each collaborating institution followed its own protocols to collect whole blood in K2EDTA tubes. For TCRbeta analysis, collaborator samples were shipped as frozen whole blood, as isolated PBMCs, or as DNA extracted from either sample type. Concerning this clone itself: It lacks a known antigen. Base qualities are missing; no much larger clone stands one base away.

The sequencing input was peripheral blood. The clonotype comes from a woman in her seventies with acute or convalescent COVID-19.

The DNA is TGTGCCAGCAGCGGGCCCCGAGAACGGTACGAGCAGTACTTC. It specifies CASSGPRERYEQYF. The rearranged segments are TRBV21-1 and TRBJ2-7; the table's D call TRBD1 went unverified against the DNA. TRBV21-1 is deemed a pseudogene. The CDR3, cysteine through phenylalanine, is 14 amino acids long. The only DNA kept is the CDR3, 42 bases in frame from the first base.